This T cell receptor beta chain was documented in a study of beta chain features in type 1 diabetes. Across the whole study: Examination spanned about 110 million sorted cells from all samples.

This clone was counted a few times. Its antigen is not known. Study outcomes and limitations: When Type 1 diabetes patients were examined, their TCRB CDR3s proved moderately but significantly shorter in all four CD4+ subsets. In the patient group, naive, central memory and Treg TCRB repertoires seemed more alike than in the healthy donor group. Shorter templates might be favored by PCR, and equally so in patients and in controls.

Every participating donor gave one draw, a heparinised blood sample averaging about 110 mL. The sequenced template was cDNA made from the entire isolated RNA. The data were produced by immunoSEQ multiplex PCR, yet TCRdb's version contains in-frame clones alone and is incomplete. The table has 640,000 or so clones, roughly 13% seen once. Per germline, CDR1 SGHTA and CDR2 FQGNSA. The CDR3 has 16 residues. V dropped 1 base and J dropped 4; count of bases not matched to a gene: 7. Specimen: naive CD4+ T cells from blood. The chain is built from TRBV7-2 and TRBJ1-2; 9 bases match TRBD1. The source is a young man with type 1 diabetes. The CDR3 bases are TGTGCCAGCAGCTTAGAGGGACAGGGCCGTGCCTATGGCTACACCTTC. It yields the protein CASSLEGQGRAYGYTF.